This entry features one T cell receptor beta chain sequence. A junction boundary mismatches the germline segment, possibly from a read error. These data belong to a study of PD-L1 blockade in urothelial cancer. The method was immunoSEQ multiplex PCR; TCRdb's version includes in-frame clones alone and lacks a portion of them. The sample carries about 130,000 clones, about 88% recorded once. Described time point: pretreatment peripheral blood. Germline V gives CDR1 MNHEY, CDR2 SMNVEV (reference sequence). The length of the CDR3 is 13 residues. This clonotype was obtained from a man in his forties or fifties with urothelial cancer. This rearrangement joins TRBV27 to TRBJ2-7; no definite D call. The sample in question was PBMCs, obtained around atezolizumab (anti-PD-L1) treatment. As DNA, the CDR3 is TGTGCCAGCGCCACCCCACGGAGTCTTGGAGTACACTTC. Amino acid sequence: CASATPRSLGVHF.